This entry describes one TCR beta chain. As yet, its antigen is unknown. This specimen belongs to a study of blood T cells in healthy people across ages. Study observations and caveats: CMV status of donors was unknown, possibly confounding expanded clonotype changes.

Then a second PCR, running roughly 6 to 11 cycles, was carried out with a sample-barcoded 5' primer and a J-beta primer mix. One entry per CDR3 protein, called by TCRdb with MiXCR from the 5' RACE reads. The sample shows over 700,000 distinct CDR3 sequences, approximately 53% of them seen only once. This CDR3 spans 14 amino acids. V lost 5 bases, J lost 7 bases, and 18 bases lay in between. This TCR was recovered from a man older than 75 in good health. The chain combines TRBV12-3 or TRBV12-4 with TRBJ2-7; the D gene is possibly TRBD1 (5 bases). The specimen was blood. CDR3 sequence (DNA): TGTGCCAGCAGTCCCCGGACACCCTACAATGAGCAGTACTTC. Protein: CASSPRTPYNEQYF.